A single sample gave rise to the 25 T cell receptor beta chains below, sequenced in a study of T cell changes during pregnancy in multiple sclerosis. The table came from immunoSEQ multiplex PCR; TCRdb's copy has only in-frame clones and leaves some out. The sample comprises 70,000 or so clones, 91% of which are singletons, and approximately 0.71% rests with the top ten. This material consisted of peripheral blood, taken in the third trimester of pregnancy. The source is a female donor in good health, enrolled as a control in a pregnancy study.

V and J are TRBV19 and TRBJ1-2, with 7 bases that match TRBD1. This CDR3 contains 14 residues. Per the germline V gene, CDR1 is LNHDA and CDR2 is SQIVND (reference sequence). V shed 5 bases and J 8 bases; nucleotides not matched to a gene: 11. The CDR3 region is CASSWGQSLRGYTF. The CDR3 coding sequence is TGTGCCAGTAGTTGGGGACAGAGTCTGCGGGGCTACACCTTC.

For this clone: One end of the junction does not line up with germline, which may come from a read error. The chain uses TRBV4-1 and TRBJ1-2; the D gene is possibly TRBD1 (5 bases). This CDR3 contains 14 residues. The germline CDR1 and CDR2 sequences are MGHRA and YSYEKL. Here the CDR3 DNA reads TGCGCCAGCAGCCAAGTGGTGGACATCCAACCAACGGGCTTC. Its protein is CASSQVVDIQPTGF.

This clone was recorded a few times. The CDR3 DNA follows: TGTGCCAGCAGCTTGGGAGCGGGGGGGCCCTACGAGCAGTACTTC. This codes for CASSLGAGGPYEQYF. This chain connects TRBV5-5 to TRBJ2-7; 10 bases fit TRBD2. In germline, CDR1 is SGHKS, CDR2 YYEKEE (reference sequence). V lost 0 bases and J lost 2; bases outside the gene matches: 2. The CDR3 is 15 residues long.

The chain carries TRBV2 and TRBJ2-3; TRBD1 matches 10 bases. The length of the CDR3 is 14 residues. The V gene end was trimmed by 4 bases and the J gene end by 3 bases; junction bases not matched to a gene: 1. Germline V lookup: CDR1 SNHLY, CDR2 FYNNEI. The CDR3 DNA reads TGTGCCAGCAGTGGACAGGGGGCTACAGATACGCAGTATTTT. Its protein is CASSGQGATDTQYF.

This clone occurred a few times. The chain combines TRBV2 with TRBJ1-5, with a tentative D call TRBD1 (6 bases). CDR1 and CDR2 from the germline V gene are SNHLY and FYNNEI. The germline V and J ends were trimmed by 7 bases and 10 bases, with 11 bases remaining between them. The CDR3 has 11 amino acids. CDR3 sequence reads: CASTETGPQHF. In DNA, the CDR3 is TGTGCCAGCACAGAGACAGGTCCCCAGCATTTT.

V is TRBV19 and J is TRBJ1-2, with 8 nucleotides matching TRBD1. V lost 7 bases, J lost 7 bases, and 14 bases stayed unmatched. CDR1 and CDR2 from the germline V gene are LNHDA and SQIVND (reference sequence). The CDR3 totals 15 residues. The CDR3 protein is CASTRAGGGRGGYTF. The CDR3 nucleotides are TGTGCCAGTACCCGGGCAGGGGGCGGTCGCGGTGGCTACACCTTC.

The chain joins TRBV4-3 to TRBJ1-4; D is unclear. Germline V gives CDR1 LGHNA, CDR2 YSLEER. The CDR3 contains 18 residues. V lost 2 bases to trimming and J lost 0 bases, with 16 bases between them. In DNA, the CDR3 is TGCGCCAGCAGCCAAACACCCCCCGTGCAGGCAACTAATGAAAAACTGTTTTTT. This gives the protein CASSQTPPVQATNEKLFF.

In DNA form, the CDR3 reads TGTGCCAGCAGCTCGAGACAGGGATCCTACGAGCAGTACTTC. Its translation: CASSSRQGSYEQYF. The chain uses TRBV5-4 and TRBJ2-7, with 7 positions matching TRBD1. Germline CDR1 and CDR2: SGHNT and YYREEE (reference sequence). After removal of 3 bases from V and 1 base from J, the junction contained 4 bases not matched to a gene. CDR3 length: 14 residues.

This sequence joins TRBV7-2 and TRBJ2-1; no firm D call. The V end lost 4 bases, the J end lost 10 bases, and 14 bases lay between the germline ends. Looked up from germline, CDR1 is SGHTA and CDR2 is FQGNSA. This CDR3 contains 13 residues. The CDR3 DNA reads TGTGCCAGCAGCTCCCCCCGCAGCGCAGAGCAGTTCTTC. As protein: CASSSPRSAEQFF. The whole variable domain, remainder taken from reference TRBV7-2 and TRBJ2-1, is GAGVSQSPSNKVTEKGKDVELRCDPISGHTALYWYRQSLGQGLEFLIYFQGNSAPDKSGLPSDRFSAERTGGSVSTLTIQRTQQEDSAVYLCASSSPRSAEQFFGPGTRLTVL.

The rearrangement uses TRBV19 and TRBJ1-5; D not certain. Germline-derived CDR1 and CDR2 are LNHDA and SQIVND (reference sequence). Trimming pared 0 bases from V and 10 bases from J, leaving 16 bases between. This CDR3 contains 15 residues. The CDR3 spells CASSIEGGSISPQHF. The CDR3 region has the DNA TGTGCCAGTAGTATAGAAGGCGGGTCCATCAGCCCCCAGCATTTT.

V gene TRBV6-1 combines with J gene TRBJ2-1, with 11 bases aligning to TRBD2. Germline CDR1 reads MNHNS; CDR2 reads SASEGT. Unmatched junction bases numbered 6, after V lost 5 bases and J lost 6 bases. This CDR3 contains 15 residues. DNA of the CDR3: TGTGCCAGCAGTCATAGCGGGAGGGGGTCCAATGAGCAGTTCTTC. Translated: CASSHSGRGSNEQFF.

DNA for the CDR3: TGCGCCAGCAGCCAAGATGGAGGTTATCAGCCCCAGCATTTT. Translated, it gives CASSQDGGYQPQHF. The gene calls are TRBV4-1 and TRBJ1-5; no clear D. Trimming shortened V by 0 bases and J by 5 bases, and 8 bases separated the two germline ends. Germline CDR1 and CDR2: MGHRA and YSYEKL. This CDR3 is built from 14 residues.

Only one count was recorded for this clone. The J gene is TRBJ1-1, the V gene TRBV6-5; D gene ambiguous. V lost 7 bases and J 0 bases, leaving 9 bases between the germline ends. Per germline, CDR1 MNHEY and CDR2 SVGAGI. The CDR3 extends over 13 amino acids. For the CDR3, the DNA is TGTGCCAGCACTGGCCCCGTGAACACTGAAGCTTTCTTT. This codes for CASTGPVNTEAFF.

This clone came up once. The CDR3 DNA is TGTGCCAGCAGTGAACCGGGACATTCTTCTGGAAACACCATATATTTT. Translating it yields CASSEPGHSSGNTIYF. This chain uses TRBV6-1 with TRBJ1-3; D is possibly TRBD1 (6 bases). Trimming removed 2 bases at V and 1 base at J, with 12 bases between. The germline CDR1 and CDR2 sequences are MNHNS and SASEGT. This CDR3 has 16 residues.

A single count supports this clone. The J gene is TRBJ2-2, the V gene TRBV6-4; D may be TRBD1 (5 bases). Trimming shortened V by 6 bases and J by 8 bases, and 10 bases separated the two germline ends. The CDR3 extends over 12 amino acids. The germline V gene has CDR1 MRHNA and CDR2 SNTAGT. CDR3 nucleotide sequence: TGTGCCAGCAGCGAACAGGAAGGGGAGCTGTTTTTT. Residues: CASSEQEGELFF.

Only one count was recorded for this clone. The chain couples TRBV6-1 to TRBJ2-7; D may be TRBD1 (5 bases). This CDR3 is built from 13 residues. Looked up from germline, CDR1 is MNHNS and CDR2 is SASEGT. The V gene lost 7 bases and the J gene lost 0 bases, with 10 bases spanning the gap. The DNA of the CDR3 is TGTGCCAGCAAATTAGGGGTCTCCTACGAGCAGTACTTC. Its translation: CASKLGVSYEQYF.

The chain joins TRBV6-1 to TRBJ1-5; the D is unclear. The germline V and J ends were trimmed by 4 bases and 6 bases, with 7 bases remaining between them. CDR1 and CDR2 from the germline V gene are MNHNS and SASEGT. This CDR3 contains 12 residues. The CDR3 protein is CASSGMSQPQHF. The CDR3 DNA reads TGTGCCAGCAGTGGAATGAGTCAGCCCCAGCATTTT.

This chain uses TRBV19 with TRBJ2-7, with D possibly matching TRBD2 (5 bases). The CDR3 totals 17 residues. V was clipped by 5 bases and J by 0 bases, with 20 bases between them. The germline V gene has CDR1 LNHDA and CDR2 SQIVND (reference sequence). CDR3 sequence (DNA): TGTGCCAGTAGTCCCCGGGGTACAATCGCCGGCTCCTACGAGCAGTACTTC. The encoded protein is CASSPRGTIAGSYEQYF.

The V gene is TRBV5-5, the J gene TRBJ1-2; 8 bases fit TRBD1. Per the germline V gene, CDR1 is SGHKS and CDR2 is YYEKEE (reference sequence). The CDR3 loop spans 12 amino acids. Trimming at V came to 3 bases and at J to 11 bases, leaving 6 bases not matched to a gene. The DNA of the CDR3 is TGTGCCAGCAGCTCGACAGGGGAAGGGTACACCTTC. Translating gives CASSSTGEGYTF.

The chain combines TRBV18 with TRBJ2-7, with D perhaps TRBD2 (6 bases). Germline V gene sequence: CDR1 KGHSH, CDR2 LQKENI. The CDR3 length is 15 residues. V dropped 0 bases and J dropped 6 bases, with 15 bases sitting between them. The CDR3 nucleotides read TGTGCCAGCTCACCACCGGTGGCGGGGTTCAGCGAGCAGTACTTC. As protein: CASSPPVAGFSEQYF. Full variable domain (rest looked up from reference TRBV18 and TRBJ2-7): NAGVMQNPRHLVRRRGQEARLRCSPMKGHSHVYWYRQLPEEGLKFMVYLQKENIIDESGMPKERFSAEFPKEGPSILRIQQVVRGDSAAYFCASSPPVAGFSEQYFGPGTRLTVT.

The table lists this clone with a count of one. The chain couples TRBV14 to TRBJ1-1, with 12 bases lining up with TRBD1. The V and J ends lost 4 bases and 2 bases, in that order; junction bases with no gene match: 2. This CDR3 spans 15 amino acids. Per the germline V gene, CDR1 is SGHDN and CDR2 is FVKESK. The CDR3 protein is CASSPGTGGNTEAFF. CDR3 DNA sequence: TGTGCCAGCAGCCCGGGGACAGGGGGCAACACTGAAGCTTTCTTT.

This clone appeared a single time. V and J are TRBV6-1 and TRBJ2-1; 10 nucleotides match TRBD1. CDR1 MNHNS and CDR2 SASEGT come from the germline V gene. This CDR3 has 15 residues. J gave up 7 bases and V 7 bases, and 10 bases lay outside the gene matches. Here the CDR3 DNA reads TGTGCCAGCACTTCCGGGACAGGGGCCGGGAATGAGCAGTTCTTC. It translates to CASTSGTGAGNEQFF.

The gene calls are TRBV18 and TRBJ2-3; the D gene is possibly TRBD2 (6 bases). The CDR3 runs to 16 residues. Germline CDR1 KGHSH, CDR2 LQKENI. Trimming pared 4 bases from V and 1 base from J, leaving 15 bases between. The CDR3 protein is CASSQSAGRGTDTQYF. The DNA for the CDR3 is TGTGCCAGCTCACAATCAGCGGGCAGGGGCACAGATACGCAGTATTTT.

The CDR3 protein is CASSVVPENYGYTF. CDR3 sequence (DNA): TGTGCCAGCAGCGTCGTCCCCGAGAACTATGGCTACACCTTC. The chain uses TRBV7-2 and TRBJ1-2; no reliable D call. CDR1 is SGHTA, CDR2 FQGNSA, per germline. This CDR3 has 14 amino acids. V was clipped by 5 bases and J by 2 bases, with 12 bases between them.

The chain uses TRBV5-1 and TRBJ1-1; 8 nucleotides agree with TRBD1. Per the germline V gene, CDR1 is SGHRS and CDR2 is YFSETQ. The CDR3 length is 14 residues. V was clipped by 4 bases and J by 4 bases; unmatched bases: 6. CDR3 bases: TGCGCCAGCAGCGAACAGGGGGTCGGCACTGAAGCTTTCTTT. Protein product: CASSEQGVGTEAFF.